Here is one T cell receptor (beta chain) with its context. What it recognizes is unknown. Generated by immunoSEQ multiplex PCR, the TCRdb table keeps only in-frame clones and is missing some. The sample carries over 400,000 clones, 85% to 90% recorded once. The CDR3 extends over 16 amino acids. In germline, CDR1 is SGHTS, CDR2 YDEGEE. V lost 3 bases and J 0 bases, leaving 13 bases between the germline ends. This record comes from a study of Ad26.COV2.S vaccination and SARS-CoV-2 variants. Findings and limits, study-wide: Vaccine recipients showed a spike-specific TCR breadth that was higher than in placebo recipients.

Sample treatment: some 20 received Ad26.COV2.S at low or high dose, single or two shots; about 5 received placebo; per-sample allocation not given. Sampling happened 63 days after the first vaccine or placebo injection. Boston provided a donor who was an adult aged 18-55 years. An Ad26 vector was used to express Wuhan-strain SARS-CoV-2 spike as the vaccine. This chain uses TRBV5-8 with TRBJ2-1, with D uncertain. The material was peripheral blood, obtained in a trial of Ad26.COV2.S vaccine versus placebo. This clonotype was sampled from a person between 18 and 65 years old who received the Ad26.COV2.S COVID-19 vaccine or a placebo. The chain's CDR3 is CASSSRAPVSYNEQFF. The CDR3 nucleotides read TGTGCCAGCAGCTCCCGCGCCCCAGTCTCCTACAATGAGCAGTTCTTC.